This note documents a single TCR beta chain sequence. Its specificity is not known. These data originate in a study of cytomegalovirus exposure and HLA in healthy donors. Whole-study findings and limits: Three chains linked to CMV were shown in vitro to be specific for CMV antigens. Most observed TCR sequences were rare, whereas some public TCRs were detected in many donors. The study listed under 200 cytomegalovirus-associated TCR beta chains.

Among the approximately 130 subjects of the validation cohort, separate from the approximately 670-subject first cohort, were the donors. CDR3 length: 15 amino acids. The ends were cut back, 3 bases at V and 1 base at J, with 7 bases in the middle. Germline lookup yields CDR1 MNHEY and CDR2 SMNVEV (reference sequence). TCRdb's table, derived via immunoSEQ multiplex PCR, lists solely in-frame clones and lacks some. This table holds hundreds of thousands of clones, approximately 83% found once. The material sequenced was PBMCs. This sequence joins TRBV27 and TRBJ2-6; D might be TRBD2 (6 bases). The sequence was obtained from a woman aged 30 to 39 in good health and CMV-seropositive. Here the CDR3 reads CASSFGGSGANVLTF. The CDR3 DNA is TGTGCCAGCAGTTTTGGAGGGTCTGGGGCCAACGTCCTGACTTTC.